A single sample is the source of the 23 T cell receptor beta chains below, sequenced in a study of blood T cell repertoires in COVID-19. Profiling relied on immunoSEQ multiplex PCR, and the TCRdb table lists in-frame clones only, not all of them. The data show more than 300,000 clones, about nine tenths seen once. Sequences were obtained from peripheral blood. Receptors were obtained from a woman aged 70-85 years with COVID-19, enrolled during active disease.

The V call is TRBV27, the J call TRBJ1-2; weak D call: TRBD1 (6 bases). Between the trimmed V and J ends, which lost 6 bases and 4 bases, there was a span of 12 bases. CDR1 and CDR2 (germline): MNHEY, SMNVEV (reference sequence). This CDR3 spans 13 amino acids. This chain's CDR3 is CASRNRASYGYTF. The CDR3 DNA reads TGTGCCAGCAGGAACAGGGCCTCCTATGGCTACACCTTC.

The chain carries TRBV19 and TRBJ2-5, with TRBD2 matching over 7 bases. Germline V gene lookup returns CDR1 LNHDA and CDR2 SQIVND (reference sequence). The CDR3 loop spans 15 amino acids. The ends lost 3 bases at V and 4 bases at J; junction bases unmatched: 8. The CDR3 region has the DNA TGTGCCAGTAGTATTTCCCTGGGAGGGGTAGAGACCCAGTACTTC. This translates into CASSISLGGVETQYF.

The chain employs TRBV21-1 and TRBJ1-1. TRBV21-1 corresponds to a pseudogene. The CDR3 loop spans 15 amino acids. The CDR3 is CASSKALSPNTEAFF. CDR3 DNA: TGTGCCAGCAGCAAAGCTCTGAGTCCGAACACTGAAGCTTTCTTT.

This rearrangement joins TRBV2 to TRBJ1-2; 7 bases line up with TRBD1. The CDR3 consists of 15 residues. The ends lost 4 bases at V and 2 bases at J; junction bases unmatched: 7. CDR1 SNHLY and CDR2 FYNNEI come from the germline V gene. CDR3: CASSARGTDNYGYTF. The CDR3 DNA reads as TGTGCCAGCAGTGCCCGCGGGACAGACAACTATGGCTACACCTTC.

The genes are TRBV27 and TRBJ2-2, with D uncertain. V was shortened by 0 bases and J by 6 bases, with 2 bases between the two germline ends. The CDR3 spans 12 residues. Germline V lookup: CDR1 MNHEY, CDR2 SMNVEV (reference sequence). The CDR3 here is CASSLSAGELFF. As DNA, the CDR3 is TGTGCCAGCAGTTTATCCGCCGGGGAGCTGTTTTTT.

The V call is TRBV4-3, the J call TRBJ1-2; no clear D gene. V was cut by 0 bases and J by 2 bases, with 10 bases left in between. CDR3 length equals 15 residues. CDR1 is LGHNA, CDR2 YSLEER, per germline. CDR3 protein: CASSQDGGPNYGYTF. CDR3 bases: TGCGCCAGCAGCCAAGATGGAGGGCCCAACTATGGCTACACCTTC.

V usage is TRBV11-2 and J usage is TRBJ1-5; weak D call: TRBD1 (6 bases). Per the germline V gene, CDR1 is SGHAT and CDR2 is FQNNGV. This CDR3 contains 13 residues. V dropped 4 bases and J dropped 11 bases, with 15 bases sitting between them. DNA of the CDR3: TGTGCCAGCAGCTCAGCAGGGGATAGAGCCCAGCATTTT. Its translation is CASSSAGDRAQHF.

This chain uses TRBV30 with TRBJ1-6, with a tentative D call TRBD1 (5 bases). The CDR3 covers 14 residues. Germline V CDR1 and CDR2: GTSNPN, SVGIG (reference sequence). V was clipped by 4 bases and J by 5 bases, with 12 bases between them. Here the CDR3 DNA reads TGTGCCTGGACTTCGGGACTGGATAATTCACCCCTCCACTTT. Translating gives CAWTSGLDNSPLHF. Variable domain in full (rest from reference TRBV30 and TRBJ1-6): SQTIHQWPATLVQPVGSPLSLECTVEGTSNPNLYWYRQAAGRGLQLLFYSVGIGQISSEVPQNLSASRPQDRQFILSSKKLLLSDSGFYLCAWTSGLDNSPLHFGNGTRLTVT.

The V call is TRBV30, the J call TRBJ1-3; no definite D call. This CDR3 spans 15 amino acids. V was trimmed by 0 bases and J by 0 bases, leaving 9 bases between them. The germline V gene has CDR1 GTSNPN and CDR2 SVGIG (reference sequence). For the CDR3, the DNA is TGTGCCTGGAGTGTAAACAGTATCTCTGGAAACACCATATATTTT. It translates to CAWSVNSISGNTIYF.

The gene calls are TRBV18 and TRBJ1-3; 7 nucleotides align to TRBD1. V trimming: 3 bases; J trimming: 1 base; junction bases outside the gene matches: 9. The CDR3 is 17 amino acids. Germline CDR1 is KGHSH and CDR2 is LQKENI. The CDR3, as DNA: TGTGCCAGCTCACCTCGTTTACCACAGGGGTCTGGAAACACCATATATTTT. It translates to CASSPRLPQGSGNTIYF.

Here the CDR3 DNA reads TGTGCCAGCAGCAAGGGGACAGCTAATTCACCCCTCCACTTT. Amino acid sequence: CASSKGTANSPLHF. The chain links TRBV21-1 to TRBJ1-6; the table's D call, TRBD1, has no DNA check behind it. TRBV21-1 is termed a pseudogene. The CDR3 is made up of 14 amino acids.

The V call is TRBV29-1, the J call TRBJ1-1; maybe TRBD1 (6 bases). The germline gives CDR1 SQVTM, CDR2 ANQGSEA. Trimming pared 7 bases from V and 1 base from J, leaving 10 bases between. This CDR3 has 12 residues. In DNA, the CDR3 is TGCAGCGCGGGGGCCACGAACACTGAAGCTTTCTTT. Translated, it gives CSAGATNTEAFF.

The chain couples TRBV7-2 to TRBJ1-2; 7 bases are a match to TRBD1. The CDR3 has 13 amino acids. CDR1 SGHTA and CDR2 FQGNSA come from the germline V gene. V shed 7 bases and J 6 bases; nucleotides not matched to a gene: 8. CDR3 sequence (DNA): TGTGCCAGCACCAGGACAGGTTACGATGGCTACACCTTC. Translated, it gives CASTRTGYDGYTF.

The J gene is TRBJ1-2, the V gene TRBV28; D call uncertain. Between the trimmed V and J ends, which lost 2 bases and 4 bases, there was a span of 8 bases. CDR1 MDHEN and CDR2 SYDVKM come from the germline V gene. This CDR3 region has 13 residues. CDR3 amino acids: CASSLEGFYGYTF. The CDR3 nucleotides read TGTGCCAGCAGTTTAGAGGGTTTCTATGGCTACACCTTC.

This chain uses TRBV7-2 with TRBJ2-1; 7 positions agree with TRBD1. The germline V gene has CDR1 SGHTA and CDR2 FQGNSA. CDR3 length: 19 amino acids. V shed 2 bases, J shed 2 bases, and the junction held 15 bases outside the gene matches. In nucleotides, the CDR3 is TGTGCCAGCAGCTTATTGCCCTACAAGGGGGCGGTCACCTACAATGAGCAGTTCTTC. Protein sequence: CASSLLPYKGAVTYNEQFF.

The chain couples TRBV10-3 to TRBJ1-1; maybe TRBD1 (6 bases). Trimming left V 3 bases short and J 1 base short, with 12 bases between. Germline CDR1 ENHRY, CDR2 SYGVKD. The CDR3 spans 15 residues. The CDR3, as DNA: TGTGCCATCAGTGAACAAACAGGGTCGAACACTGAAGCTTTCTTT. It codes for CAISEQTGSNTEAFF.

This chain links TRBV7-2 with TRBJ2-3, with 11 bases matching TRBD2. From germline, CDR1 is SGHTA and CDR2 FQGNSA. The CDR3 loop spans 16 amino acids. V lost 4 bases, J lost 2 bases, and 5 bases stayed unmatched. In DNA, the CDR3 is TGTGCCAGCAGCTCTAGCGGGGGGAAATTCACAGATACGCAGTATTTT. It yields the protein CASSSSGGKFTDTQYF.

The rearrangement links TRBV18 to TRBJ1-1, with TRBD1 identical over 8 bases. The germline V gene has CDR1 KGHSH and CDR2 LQKENI. The length of the CDR3 is 15 residues. V gave up 6 bases and J gave up 7 bases; unmatched junction bases: 13. The DNA of the CDR3 is TGTGCCAGCTCCCCAGGGGGCAGGGAAACGGGTGAAGCTTTCTTT. Translating gives CASSPGGRETGEAFF.

The chain joins TRBV5-5 to TRBJ1-5, with TRBD1 matching over 8 bases. Per germline, CDR1 SGHKS and CDR2 YYEKEE (reference sequence). The CDR3 covers 13 residues. V lost 2 bases and J lost 5; bases outside the gene matches: 0. The CDR3 here is CASSLQGDQPQHF. CDR3 coding DNA: TGTGCCAGCAGCTTACAGGGGGATCAGCCCCAGCATTTT.

Only one count was recorded for this clone. The rearrangement joins TRBV7-2 to TRBJ2-7; no definite D call. The CDR3 is made up of 14 amino acids. The V gene's germline CDR1 is SGHTA and CDR2 FQGNSA. Trimming took 1 base from V and 6 from J, leaving 13 bases between them. The CDR3 nucleotides are TGTGCCAGCAGCTTAGAAGCCGTATTCGGCGAGCAGTACTTC. Its protein product is CASSLEAVFGEQYF.

The genes are TRBV4-1 and TRBJ2-1, with no clear D. Trimming left V 1 base short and J 4 bases short, with 8 bases between. Germline assignment: CDR1 MGHRA and CDR2 YSYEKL. The CDR3 length is 14 residues. CDR3 nucleotides: TGCGCCAGCAGCCAAGGGTCTCGGTACAATGAGCAGTTCTTC. It specifies CASSQGSRYNEQFF.

The V and J genes are TRBV3-1 (or the pseudogene TRBV3-2) and TRBJ1-1; 8 positions match TRBD1. This CDR3 spans 13 amino acids. Germline CDR1 and CDR2: LGHDT and YNNKEL (reference sequence). The junction had 8 bases not matched to a gene; V was cut back by 3 bases and J by 11 bases. The CDR3 here is CASSHGQGGDAFF. In nucleotides, the CDR3 is TGTGCCAGCAGCCACGGACAGGGAGGTGATGCTTTCTTT.

The chain carries TRBV7-2 and TRBJ2-7; a weak D match, TRBD1 (6 bases). Trimming stripped 5 bases from V and 6 bases from J, with 20 bases between. The CDR3 covers 15 residues. Germline CDR1 reads SGHTA; CDR2 reads FQGNSA. As DNA, the CDR3 is TGTGCCAGCAGCGCACCCGACAGGCCTCCCCTCGAGCAGTACTTC. Its translation: CASSAPDRPPLEQYF.